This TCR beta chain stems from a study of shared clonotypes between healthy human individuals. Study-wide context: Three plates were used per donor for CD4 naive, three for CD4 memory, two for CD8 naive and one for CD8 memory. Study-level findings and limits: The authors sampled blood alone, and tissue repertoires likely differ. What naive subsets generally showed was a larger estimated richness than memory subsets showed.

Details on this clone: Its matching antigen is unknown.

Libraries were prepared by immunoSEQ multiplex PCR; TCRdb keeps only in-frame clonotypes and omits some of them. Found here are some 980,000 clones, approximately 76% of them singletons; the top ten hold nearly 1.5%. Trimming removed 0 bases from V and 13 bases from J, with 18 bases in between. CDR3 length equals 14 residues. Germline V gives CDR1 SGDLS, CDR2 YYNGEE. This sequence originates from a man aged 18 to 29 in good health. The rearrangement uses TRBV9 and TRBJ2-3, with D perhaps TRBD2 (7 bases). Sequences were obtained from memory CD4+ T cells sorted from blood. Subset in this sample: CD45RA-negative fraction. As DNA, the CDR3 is TGTGCCAGCAGCGTAGAGGAGGGGGGGACCGCCAAGTATTTT. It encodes CASSVEEGGTAKYF.